Here is one T cell receptor beta chain with its context. Its binding antigen is unknown. No qualities accompany the bases; no much larger clone lies one base away. Cut back by 5 bases and 3 bases, the V and J ends lie 13 bases apart. The germline V gene gives CDR1 as KGHSH and CDR2 as LQKENI. The CDR3 covers 14 residues, taking in both the cysteine and the phenylalanine. Only CDR3 DNA is held: 42 bases, read in frame from base 1. This specimen belongs to a study of shared clonotypes between healthy human individuals (dated by TCRdb to the early 2020s). As for the study more broadly: Two women and a few men aged 18 to 49 years were included in the cohort. For each donor, CD4 naive and CD4 memory were each run on three plates, CD8 naive on two plates, and CD8 memory on one plate. The study deeply sequenced blood TCR repertoires of five healthy adults to estimate repertoire size and the extent of clonotype sharing between individuals. To increase sequencing depth and limit assay-specific biases, TCR repertoire library preparation and sequencing were carried out by different laboratories using diverse techniques. Per donor, leukapheresis produced somewhere between about 0.94 and 10 billion PBMCs.

Broader findings and caveats from the paper: The small number of donors limited the genetic and exposure-history diversity represented. Sampling was restricted to blood, and TCR repertoires in tissues likely differ from the TCR repertoires found in blood. Pairwise subsampling indicated that sequencing depth was expected to affect the degree of clonotype sharing among donors. Even with the large sequencing depth, rarefaction of the sorted-subset datasets indicated that sequencing was incomplete. Across a handful of donors, approximately 5% of naive CD4, roughly 3.5% of naive CD8, about 2.3% of memory CD4, and approximately 0.42% of memory CD8 clonotypes were shared. Larger estimated clonotype richness was generally found for naive subsets than for memory subsets. Compared with non-shared clonotypes, the clonotypes found in all four sorted-subset donors had higher generation probabilities.

Using the deep immunoSEQ assay, multiplex PCR amplified TCR CDR3 regions from genomic DNA. Extracted genomic DNA from each cell subset was distributed evenly across all wells of several immunoSEQ 96-well plates, and each plate was treated as a replicate. Each replicate PCR for sorted subsets received about 210 ng genomic DNA, equal to about 29,000 T cell genomes. Purified libraries were quantified with a Qubit 3.0 fluorometer, sized on a Bioanalyzer 2100, and re-quantified with the KAPA Library Quantification kit. Every immunoSEQ 96-well plate was sequenced on a separate single-read 150-cycle Illumina NextSeq 550 flow cell. The paper's data handling went like this. Because the immunoSEQ output included only junctional sequences and no quality scores, the filtering could not be the same as the filtering used for full-length reads. Sequences were annotated with PyIR, a Python wrapper for IgBLAST v1.9, using IMGT germline references to assign V/J genes and CDR3. Reads were removed for weak V/J assignments (E-value above 1e-6), missing CDR3, stop codons, out-of-frame junctions, or ambiguous translated residues. V3J clonotypes were defined as sequences sharing the same inferred V gene, J gene, and CDR3 amino acid sequence. The percentage overlap between two repertoires was calculated by dividing the number of shared unique clonotypes by the size of the smaller repertoire. RTK rarefaction, the Chao1 estimator, and Recon v2.1 estimates of unobserved clonotypes were used to assess repertoire richness. Generation probabilities were computed with OLGA for all TCRbeta clonotypes obtained by the gDNA method from a handful of donors. Drawn from immuneACCESS, this table holds only the in-frame rearrangements with V and J called that TCRdb kept. Clones are partly lost; checked studies trace under half to an unresolved V gene and leave the rest unexplained. That table gives V, J and clone size, and the DNA gave D and trimming. The table for this sample lists around 700,000 clones; 55% to 75% of them were counted only once. 1.5% to 2% of the sample goes to the ten largest clones.

Healthy HIV-negative adults with no recently reported acute infections or vaccinations were included as donors. Every donor was a Caucasian adult living in Nashville, Tennessee, USA. CD4+ T cells were enriched by magnetic negative selection, after which naive cells were positively selected on CD45RA and the negative fraction was taken as the memory subset. Blood was obtained by leukapheresis, after which PBMCs were separated by Ficoll-Histopaque density gradient centrifugation and cryopreserved in liquid nitrogen vapor phase. Analytical flow cytometry was used to check the purity and quantity of every magnetically sorted T cell population. From each sorted fraction, genomic DNA was isolated and quantified by UV absorbance on a Nanodrop 2000c.

This TCR derives from a woman in her 30s in good health. The sequencing sample was made of memory CD4+ T cells sorted from blood. Interpreted using the paper, the cell subset or site label stands for: CD45RA-negative fraction. The sequence links TRBV18 to TRBJ1-2, with an unclear D gene assignment. At the DNA level, the sequence is TGTGCCAGCTCAGACACTCCGGGTGACTATGGCTACACCTTC. Its product reads: CASSDTPGDYGYTF. Full variable domain (CDR3 extended with the reference TRBV18 and TRBJ1-2 proteins): NAGVMQNPRHLVRRRGQEARLRCSPMKGHSHVYWYRQLPEEGLKFMVYLQKENIIDESGMPKERFSAEFPKEGPSILRIQQVVRGDSAAYFCASSDTPGDYGYTFGSGTRLTVV.